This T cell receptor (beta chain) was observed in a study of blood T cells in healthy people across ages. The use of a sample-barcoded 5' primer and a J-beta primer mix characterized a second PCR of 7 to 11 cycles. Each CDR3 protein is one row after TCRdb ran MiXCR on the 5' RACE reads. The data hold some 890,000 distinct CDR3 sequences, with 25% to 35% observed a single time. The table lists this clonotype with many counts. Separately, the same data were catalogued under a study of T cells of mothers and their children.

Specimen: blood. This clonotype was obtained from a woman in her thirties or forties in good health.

The CDR3 spells CASSSGTSQSTQYF. The CDR3 DNA reads as TGTGCCAGCAGCTCCGGGACTAGCCAGTCGACCCAGTACTTC. The chain uses TRBV7-9 and TRBJ2-5, with 9 bases aligning to TRBD2. Germline V gives CDR1 SEHNR, CDR2 FQNEAQ (reference sequence). V gave up 4 bases and J gave up 7 bases; unmatched junction bases: 7. The CDR3 length is 14 residues.